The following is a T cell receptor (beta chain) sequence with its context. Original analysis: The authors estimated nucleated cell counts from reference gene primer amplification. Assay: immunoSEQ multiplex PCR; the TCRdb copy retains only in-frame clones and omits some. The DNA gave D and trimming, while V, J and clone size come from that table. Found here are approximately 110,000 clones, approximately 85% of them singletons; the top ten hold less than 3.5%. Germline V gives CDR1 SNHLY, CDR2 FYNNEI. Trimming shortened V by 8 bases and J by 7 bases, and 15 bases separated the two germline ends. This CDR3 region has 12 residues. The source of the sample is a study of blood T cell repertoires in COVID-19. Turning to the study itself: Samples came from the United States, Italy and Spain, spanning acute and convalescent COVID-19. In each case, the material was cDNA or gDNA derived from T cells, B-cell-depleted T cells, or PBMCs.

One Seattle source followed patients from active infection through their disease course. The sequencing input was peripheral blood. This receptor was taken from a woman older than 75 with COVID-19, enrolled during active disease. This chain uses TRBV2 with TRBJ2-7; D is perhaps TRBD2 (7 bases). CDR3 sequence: CASQQGAGEQYF. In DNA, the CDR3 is TGTGCCAGCCAACAGGGAGCGGGAGAGCAGTACTTC.